The T cell receptor beta chain described here comes from a study of T cell repertoires in cytomegalovirus infection. Via MiXCR, TCRdb re-called the reads, giving one row per CDR3 protein. Found here are hundreds of thousands of distinct CDR3 sequences, around 31% of them singletons; the top ten hold 18%. This CDR3 region has 14 residues. Trimming removed 4 bases from V and 4 bases from J, with 13 bases in between. The germline CDR1 and CDR2 sequences are SGHRS and YFSETQ. A note on this clonotype: The antigen remains unidentified.

The J gene is TRBJ2-3, the V gene TRBV5-1; TRBD2 might be the D (6 bases). The input for sequencing was cultured PBMCs, taken from culture after CMV antigen stimulation. This clonotype originated in a human donor in good health (CMV status not recorded). Some clones in this sample may be carry-over from other donors' samples. The CDR3 region is CASSLGWEADTQYF. The CDR3 nucleotides are TGCGCCAGCAGCCTCGGATGGGAGGCAGATACGCAGTATTTT.